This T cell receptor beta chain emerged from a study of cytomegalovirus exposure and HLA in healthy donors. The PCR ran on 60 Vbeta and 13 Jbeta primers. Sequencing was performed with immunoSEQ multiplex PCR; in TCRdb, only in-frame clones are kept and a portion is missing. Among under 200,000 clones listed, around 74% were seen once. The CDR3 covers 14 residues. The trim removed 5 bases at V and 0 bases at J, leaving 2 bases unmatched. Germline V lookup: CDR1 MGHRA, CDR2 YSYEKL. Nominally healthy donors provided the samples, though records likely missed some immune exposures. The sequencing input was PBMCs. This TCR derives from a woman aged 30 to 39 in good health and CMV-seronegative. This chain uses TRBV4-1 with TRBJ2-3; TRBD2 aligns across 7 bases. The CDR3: CASSGGGSTDTQYF. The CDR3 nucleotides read TGCGCCAGCAGCGGCGGGGGAAGCACAGATACGCAGTATTTT.